This T cell receptor (beta chain) was captured by sequencing in a study of OX40 agonist ivuxolimab in advanced cancers. Germline loops: CDR1 SGHRS, CDR2 YFSETQ. The CDR3 spans 16 residues. Clones were sequenced by immunoSEQ multiplex PCR, and TCRdb holds only the in-frame ones, with some missing. The sample records tens of thousands of clones, 85% being singletons. This sample comprised CD4+ or CD8+ T cells sorted from blood, obtained in a trial of the OX40 agonist ivuxolimab. This sequence originates from an adult with an advanced solid tumor such as melanoma, head and neck, liver or kidney cancer. The chain carries TRBV5-1 and TRBJ2-5; 16 positions agree with TRBD2. The assigned J gene may be wrong: the sequence end matches TRBJ2-7 better. CDR3 residues: CASSPGLAGGIYEQYF. In nucleotides, the CDR3 is TGCGCCAGCAGCCCGGGACTAGCGGGAGGGATCTACGAGCAGTACTTC.